This T cell receptor beta chain was documented in a study of T-cell reconstitution after alpha-beta-depleted transplantation in children. The CDR3 is 15 amino acids. The germline CDR1 and CDR2 sequences are KGHSH and LQKENI. The V segment lost 3 bases and the J segment 6 bases; nucleotides outside the gene matches: 9. This sample's TCRbeta library carried unique molecular identifier barcodes. Each CDR3 protein is one row after TCRdb ran MiXCR on the PCR reads. Of approximately 500,000 distinct CDR3 sequences in the sample, 25% to 30% were seen once. The genes are TRBV18 and TRBJ2-7, with 9 positions matching TRBD2. This material consisted of PBMCs, taken before TCRalphabeta/CD19-depleted stem cell transplant. This TCR came from a boy in the first two years of life with Wiskott-Aldrich syndrome, due to receive a stem cell transplant. The CDR3 DNA sequence: TGTGCCAGCTCACCGGGTACCAGCGGGAGGCGCGAGCAGTACTTC. Its protein is CASSPGTSGRREQYF.